A selection of T cell receptor beta chains follows, all from one sample in a study of blood T cells in healthy people across ages. TCRdb re-called the 5' RACE reads with MiXCR, one entry per CDR3 protein. The sample comprises fewer than 2 million distinct CDR3 sequences, 35% to 50% of which are singletons, and 20% to 25% rests with the top ten. Sequenced material: blood. These receptors originate from a human donor in good health. Both conserved end residues are part of each CDR3. A D gene is named only where the DNA matches it firmly. Only part of the rows carry a size: once, few, many, or a class if the clone is expanded.

clone size: .; D gene: .; V gene: TRBV4-2; J gene: TRBJ2-1; CDR3 protein: CASSPTGRPTYNEQFF; CDR3 DNA: TGTGCCAGCAGCCCGACGGGACGACCAACCTACAATGAGCAGTTCTTC
clone size: few; D gene: .; V gene: TRBV5-1; J gene: TRBJ1-2; CDR3 protein: CAGSLGGTLDYGYTF; CDR3 DNA: TGCGCCGGCAGCTTGGGAGGGACATTGGACTATGGCTACACCTTC
clone size: .; D gene: .; V gene: TRBV5-1; J gene: TRBJ2-7; CDR3 protein: CASTGTFGEQYF; CDR3 DNA: TGCGCCAGCACCGGGACATTCGGCGAGCAGTACTTC
clone size: few; D gene: .; V gene: TRBV7-8; J gene: TRBJ2-3; CDR3 protein: CASSLMVASDTQYF; CDR3 DNA: TGTGCCAGCAGCTTAATGGTAGCTTCCGATACGCAGTATTTT
clone size: .; D gene: .; V gene: TRBV7-3; J gene: TRBJ2-1; CDR3 protein: CASSPPGVTGEQFF; CDR3 DNA: TGTGCCAGCAGCCCCCCGGGGGTAACGGGTGAGCAGTTCTTC
clone size: .; D gene: TRBD1; V gene: TRBV19; J gene: TRBJ1-5; CDR3 protein: CASSPRTGVYNQPQHF; CDR3 DNA: TGTGCCAGTAGTCCCCGGACAGGGGTTTACAATCAGCCCCAGCATTTT
clone size: .; D gene: .; V gene: TRBV7-2; J gene: TRBJ2-5; CDR3 protein: CASSPPGYQETQYF; CDR3 DNA: TGTGCCAGCAGCCCCCCCGGCTACCAAGAGACCCAGTACTTC
clone size: .; D gene: .; V gene: TRBV6-5; J gene: TRBJ2-2; CDR3 protein: CAAVGANTGELFF; CDR3 DNA: TGTGCGGCCGTGGGGGCAAACACCGGGGAGCTGTTTTTT
clone size: few; D gene: TRBD1; V gene: TRBV7-2; J gene: TRBJ1-2; CDR3 protein: CASSLGRTGVDGYTF; CDR3 DNA: TGTGCCAGCAGCTTAGGGAGGACAGGGGTAGATGGCTACACCTTC
clone size: few; D gene: .; V gene: TRBV10-3; J gene: TRBJ1-2; CDR3 protein: CAISEQRVGGYTF; CDR3 DNA: TGTGCCATCAGTGAGCAGAGGGTTGGGGGCTACACCTTC
clone size: .; D gene: .; V gene: TRBV7-8; J gene: TRBJ2-7; CDR3 protein: CASSWVDEQYF; CDR3 DNA: TGTGCCAGCAGCTGGGTCGACGAGCAGTACTTC
clone size: few; D gene: .; V gene: TRBV6-5; J gene: TRBJ2-5; CDR3 protein: CASSRGRLRLETQYF; CDR3 DNA: TGCGCCAGCAGTAGGGGTCGCCTTCGGTTAGAGACCCAGTACTTC
clone size: .; D gene: .; V gene: TRBV2; J gene: TRBJ1-2; CDR3 protein: CASSGGSTRGYTF; CDR3 DNA: TGTGCCAGCAGTGGAGGGTCCACACGGGGCTACACCTTC
clone size: .; D gene: .; V gene: TRBV20-1; J gene: TRBJ2-1; CDR3 protein: CSARVFFGRSYNEQFF; CDR3 DNA: TGCAGTGCTAGAGTATTTTTCGGACGATCGTACAATGAGCAGTTCTTC
clone size: once; D gene: .; V gene: TRBV28; J gene: TRBJ2-1; CDR3 protein: CASSFSTALQFF; CDR3 DNA: TGTGCCAGCAGTTTTTCTACAGCCCTGCAGTTCTTC
clone size: few; D gene: .; V gene: TRBV7-2; J gene: TRBJ2-5; CDR3 protein: CASSPMQGLTKRETQYF; CDR3 DNA: TGTGCCAGCAGCCCCATGCAGGGACTCACTAAGAGGGAGACCCAGTACTTC
clone size: many; D gene: .; V gene: TRBV5-6; J gene: TRBJ2-1; CDR3 protein: CASSPGSDEQFF; CDR3 DNA: TGTGCCAGCAGCCCCGGGAGTGATGAGCAGTTCTTC
clone size: few; D gene: .; V gene: TRBV20-1; J gene: TRBJ2-7; CDR3 protein: CSACRRPYEQYF; CDR3 DNA: TGCAGTGCTTGCAGGAGACCCTACGAGCAGTACTTC
clone size: few; D gene: .; V gene: TRBV7-6; J gene: TRBJ2-1; CDR3 protein: CASSRTDGPNEQFF; CDR3 DNA: TGTGCCAGCAGCCGGACGGACGGACCTAATGAGCAGTTCTTC
clone size: .; D gene: TRBD1; V gene: TRBV6-5; J gene: TRBJ1-2; CDR3 protein: CASSYWRDRASGGYGYTF; CDR3 DNA: TGTGCCAGCAGTTACTGGAGGGACAGGGCATCCGGCGGCTATGGCTACACCTTC
clone size: .; D gene: .; V gene: TRBV6-6; J gene: TRBJ1-6; CDR3 protein: CASSYSGSDSPLHF; CDR3 DNA: TGTGCCAGCAGTTACTCGGGATCTGACTCACCCCTCCACTTT
clone size: few; D gene: .; V gene: TRBV24-1; J gene: TRBJ1-5; CDR3 protein: CATSDPTGDSNQPQHF; CDR3 DNA: TGTGCCACCAGTGATCCTACGGGGGATAGCAATCAGCCCCAGCATTTT
clone size: many; D gene: .; V gene: TRBV29-1; J gene: TRBJ2-5; CDR3 protein: CSGQQGGQETQYF; CDR3 DNA: TGCAGCGGCCAGCAAGGAGGGCAGGAGACCCAGTACTTC
clone size: many; D gene: .; V gene: TRBV6-4; J gene: TRBJ2-3; CDR3 protein: CASSEADTQYF; CDR3 DNA: TGTGCCAGCAGTGAGGCAGATACGCAGTATTTT
clone size: .; D gene: .; V gene: TRBV5-1; J gene: TRBJ2-3; CDR3 protein: CASSSQGHGGTDTQYF; CDR3 DNA: TGCGCCAGCAGCTCACAGGGACACGGGGGCACAGATACGCAGTATTTT
clone size: .; D gene: TRBD1; V gene: TRBV6-6; J gene: TRBJ1-2; CDR3 protein: CASSQDRSGYTF; CDR3 DNA: TGTGCCAGCAGCCAGGACAGGTCTGGCTACACCTTC
clone size: .; D gene: TRBD1; V gene: TRBV6-1; J gene: TRBJ2-7; CDR3 protein: CASSELSTGSEQYF; CDR3 DNA: TGTGCCAGCAGTGAACTCTCGACAGGGTCCGAGCAGTACTTC
clone size: .; D gene: TRBD2; V gene: TRBV11-1; J gene: TRBJ2-1; CDR3 protein: CASSLGLAGARTEGEQFF; CDR3 DNA: TGTGCCAGCAGCTTAGGACTAGCGGGGGCGAGAACGGAAGGTGAGCAGTTCTTC
clone size: .; D gene: .; V gene: TRBV5-1; J gene: TRBJ2-1; CDR3 protein: CASSLARPGFDEQFF; CDR3 DNA: TGCGCCAGCAGCTTGGCCAGGCCAGGCTTCGATGAGCAGTTCTTC
clone size: .; D gene: TRBD2; V gene: TRBV5-1; J gene: TRBJ2-5; CDR3 protein: CASSESSGVETQYF; CDR3 DNA: TGCGCCAGCAGCGAATCTAGCGGGGTGGAGACCCAGTACTTC
clone size: few; D gene: TRBD2; V gene: TRBV6-5; J gene: TRBJ2-5; CDR3 protein: CASSTLGLAGETQYF; CDR3 DNA: TGTGCCAGCAGTACCTTAGGACTAGCTGGGGAGACCCAGTACTTC
clone size: .; D gene: .; V gene: TRBV29-1; J gene: TRBJ1-2; CDR3 protein: CSVGDDRLYGYTF; CDR3 DNA: TGCAGCGTCGGGGACGACAGGCTCTATGGCTACACCTTC
clone size: few; D gene: .; V gene: TRBV6-6; J gene: TRBJ2-6; CDR3 protein: CASRRGEGGANVLTF; CDR3 DNA: TGTGCCAGCAGAAGGGGGGAAGGCGGGGCCAACGTCCTGACTTTC
clone size: .; D gene: TRBD1; V gene: TRBV7-2; J gene: TRBJ2-7; CDR3 protein: CASGLQGAGEQYF; CDR3 DNA: TGTGCCAGCGGCCTCCAGGGGGCGGGGGAGCAGTACTTC
clone size: few; D gene: .; V gene: TRBV2; J gene: TRBJ2-3; CDR3 protein: CASSVSASTDTQYF; CDR3 DNA: TGTGCCAGCAGTGTTAGCGCAAGCACAGATACGCAGTATTTT
clone size: .; D gene: TRBD2; V gene: TRBV29-1; J gene: TRBJ2-1; CDR3 protein: CSVGGSGRSSYNEQFF; CDR3 DNA: TGCAGCGTCGGAGGTAGCGGGAGAAGCTCCTACAATGAGCAGTTCTTC
clone size: few; D gene: .; V gene: TRBV29-1; J gene: TRBJ1-2; CDR3 protein: CSVEGGSFGGNYGYTF; CDR3 DNA: TGCAGCGTTGAAGGGGGCTCCTTTGGGGGGAACTATGGCTACACCTTC
clone size: .; D gene: .; V gene: TRBV7-3; J gene: TRBJ1-1; CDR3 protein: CASSSTPEYEAFF; CDR3 DNA: TGTGCCAGCAGCTCCACTCCTGAATACGAAGCTTTCTTT
clone size: .; D gene: TRBD1; V gene: TRBV6-5; J gene: TRBJ1-2; CDR3 protein: CASKDRVYGYTF; CDR3 DNA: TGTGCCAGCAAGGACAGGGTATATGGCTACACCTTC
clone size: few; D gene: TRBD2; V gene: TRBV6-1; J gene: TRBJ2-7; CDR3 protein: CASSGFSGGARYEQYF; CDR3 DNA: TGTGCCAGCAGTGGATTTAGCGGGGGGGCTCGCTACGAGCAGTACTTC
clone size: many; D gene: .; V gene: TRBV6-1; J gene: TRBJ2-5; CDR3 protein: CASSNNRDQETQYF; CDR3 DNA: TGTGCCAGCAGTAATAACCGGGACCAAGAGACCCAGTACTTC
clone size: .; D gene: TRBD1; V gene: TRBV5-6; J gene: TRBJ2-1; CDR3 protein: CAGSIPGQGAGEQFF; CDR3 DNA: TGTGCCGGCAGTATTCCGGGACAGGGGGCCGGTGAGCAGTTCTTC
clone size: .; D gene: .; V gene: TRBV6-2/TRBV6-3; J gene: TRBJ1-6; CDR3 protein: CASRPTPGADYNSPLHF; CDR3 DNA: TGTGCCAGCAGGCCCACCCCTGGGGCAGATTATAATTCACCCCTCCACTTT
clone size: .; D gene: TRBD1; V gene: TRBV2; J gene: TRBJ2-1; CDR3 protein: CASSIRQGARETQFF; CDR3 DNA: TGTGCCAGCTCCATCAGACAGGGGGCAAGGGAGACCCAGTTCTTC
clone size: .; D gene: .; V gene: TRBV4-3; J gene: TRBJ1-1; CDR3 protein: CASSQVATGTKDTEAFF; CDR3 DNA: TGCGCCAGCAGCCAAGTGGCGACAGGCACTAAGGACACTGAAGCTTTCTTT
clone size: .; D gene: .; V gene: TRBV20-1; J gene: TRBJ1-2; CDR3 protein: CSALYRQGYGYTF; CDR3 DNA: TGCAGTGCCCTCTATCGGCAGGGCTATGGCTACACCTTC
clone size: few; D gene: .; V gene: TRBV20-1; J gene: TRBJ2-1; CDR3 protein: CSAPSAARDWNEQFF; CDR3 DNA: TGCAGTGCCCCCTCCGCGGCCAGGGATTGGAATGAGCAGTTCTTC
clone size: few; D gene: TRBD2; V gene: TRBV28; J gene: TRBJ2-1; CDR3 protein: CASNSGLAGINEQFF; CDR3 DNA: TGTGCCAGCAACTCGGGACTAGCGGGGATCAATGAGCAGTTCTTC
clone size: few; D gene: .; V gene: TRBV10-3; J gene: TRBJ2-1; CDR3 protein: CAISVQTVGLNEQFF; CDR3 DNA: TGTGCCATCAGTGTCCAGACAGTAGGTTTGAATGAGCAGTTCTTC
clone size: .; D gene: .; V gene: TRBV5-1; J gene: TRBJ2-3; CDR3 protein: CASSFSSPSTDTQYF; CDR3 DNA: TGCGCCAGCAGCTTTTCCTCTCCTAGCACAGATACGCAGTATTTT
clone size: many; D gene: TRBD1; V gene: TRBV6-5; J gene: TRBJ1-2; CDR3 protein: CASSYSRDGTGGYGYTF; CDR3 DNA: TGTGCCAGCAGTTACTCCAGGGACGGGACAGGGGGTTATGGCTACACCTTC